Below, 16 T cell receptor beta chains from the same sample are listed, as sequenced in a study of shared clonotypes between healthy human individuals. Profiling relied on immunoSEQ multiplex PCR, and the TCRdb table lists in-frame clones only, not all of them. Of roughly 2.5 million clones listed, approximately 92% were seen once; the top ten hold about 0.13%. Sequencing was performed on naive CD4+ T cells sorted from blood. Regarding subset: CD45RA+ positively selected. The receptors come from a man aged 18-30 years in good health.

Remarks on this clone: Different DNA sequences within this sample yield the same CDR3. CDR3 residues: CASSPASLNTEAFF. CDR3 sequence (DNA): TGTGCCAGCTCACCGGCCAGTCTGAACACTGAAGCTTTCTTT. The genes are TRBV18 and TRBJ1-1; D is ambiguous. Germline V lookup: CDR1 KGHSH, CDR2 LQKENI. CDR3 length equals 14 residues. Trimming stripped 3 bases from V and 0 bases from J, with 8 bases between. Filled out from reference TRBV18 and TRBJ1-1, the complete variable domain reads NAGVMQNPRHLVRRRGQEARLRCSPMKGHSHVYWYRQLPEEGLKFMVYLQKENIIDESGMPKERFSAEFPKEGPSILRIQQVVRGDSAAYFCASSPASLNTEAFFGQGTRLTVV.

The CDR3 protein is CASRPDRGTGELFF. CDR3 nucleotide sequence: TGCGCCAGCCGCCCAGACAGGGGCACCGGGGAGCTGTTTTTT. The J gene is TRBJ2-2, the V gene TRBV4-3, with 8 bases lining up with TRBD1. The germline gives CDR1 LGHNA, CDR2 YSLEER. The CDR3 totals 14 residues. V was clipped by 8 bases and J by 4 bases; unmatched bases: 6.

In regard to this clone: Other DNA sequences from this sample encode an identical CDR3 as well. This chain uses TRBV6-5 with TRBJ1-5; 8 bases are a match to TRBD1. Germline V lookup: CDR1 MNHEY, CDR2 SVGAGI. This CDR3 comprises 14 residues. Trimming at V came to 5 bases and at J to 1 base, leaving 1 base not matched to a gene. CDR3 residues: CASSRTGSNQPQHF. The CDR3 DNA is TGTGCCAGCAGTCGGACAGGGAGCAATCAGCCCCAGCATTTT.

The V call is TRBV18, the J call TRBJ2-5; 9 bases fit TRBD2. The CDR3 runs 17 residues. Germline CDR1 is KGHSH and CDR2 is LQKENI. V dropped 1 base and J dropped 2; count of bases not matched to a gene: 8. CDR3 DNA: TGTGCCAGCTCACCACGCGAAGCGGGGGGACAACAAGAGACCCAGTACTTC. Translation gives CASSPREAGGQQETQYF.

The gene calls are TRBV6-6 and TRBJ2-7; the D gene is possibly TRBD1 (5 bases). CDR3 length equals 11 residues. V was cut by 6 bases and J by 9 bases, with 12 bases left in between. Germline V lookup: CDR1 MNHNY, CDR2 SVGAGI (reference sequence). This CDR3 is CASSQGIGQYF. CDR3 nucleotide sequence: TGTGCCAGCAGCCAGGGAATTGGGCAGTACTTC.

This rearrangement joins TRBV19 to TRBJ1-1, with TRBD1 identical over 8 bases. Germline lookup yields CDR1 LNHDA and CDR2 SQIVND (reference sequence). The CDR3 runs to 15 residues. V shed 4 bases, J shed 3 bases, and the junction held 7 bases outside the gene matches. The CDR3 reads CASSTVQGVYTEAFF. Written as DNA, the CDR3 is TGTGCCAGTAGTACCGTACAGGGGGTGTACACTGAAGCTTTCTTT.

CDR3 loop: CASSPGVPNEKLFF. The CDR3, as DNA: TGTGCCAGCAGTCCAGGGGTCCCTAATGAAAAACTGTTTTTT. The chain links TRBV6-5 to TRBJ1-4; weak D call: TRBD1 (6 bases). With 5 bases removed from V and 3 bases from J, the gap between germline ends came to 10 bases. Germline CDR1 and CDR2: MNHEY and SVGAGI. The CDR3 loop spans 14 amino acids.

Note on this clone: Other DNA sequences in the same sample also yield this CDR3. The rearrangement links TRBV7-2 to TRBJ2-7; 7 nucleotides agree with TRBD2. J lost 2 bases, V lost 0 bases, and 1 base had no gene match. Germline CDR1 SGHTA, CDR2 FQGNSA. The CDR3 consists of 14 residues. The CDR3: CASSLARGAYEQYF. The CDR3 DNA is TGTGCCAGCAGCTTAGCCCGGGGGGCCTACGAGCAGTACTTC.

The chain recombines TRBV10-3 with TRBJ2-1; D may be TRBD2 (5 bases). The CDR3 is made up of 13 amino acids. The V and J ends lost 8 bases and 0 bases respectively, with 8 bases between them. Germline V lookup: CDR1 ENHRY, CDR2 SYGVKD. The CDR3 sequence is CAIGRASYNEQFF. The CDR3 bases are TGTGCCATCGGGCGGGCCTCCTACAATGAGCAGTTCTTC.

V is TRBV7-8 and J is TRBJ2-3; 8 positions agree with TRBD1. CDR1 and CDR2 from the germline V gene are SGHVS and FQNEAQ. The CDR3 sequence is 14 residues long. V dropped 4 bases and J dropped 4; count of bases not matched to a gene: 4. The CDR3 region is CASSSDRVADTQYF. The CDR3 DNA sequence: TGTGCCAGCAGCTCGGACAGGGTGGCAGATACGCAGTATTTT.

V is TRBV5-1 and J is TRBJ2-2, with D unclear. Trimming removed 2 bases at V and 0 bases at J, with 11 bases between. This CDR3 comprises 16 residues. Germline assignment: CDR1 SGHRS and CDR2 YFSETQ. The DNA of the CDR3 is TGCGCCAGCAGCTTTGCGGTTACAGCGAACACCGGGGAGCTGTTTTTT. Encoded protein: CASSFAVTANTGELFF.

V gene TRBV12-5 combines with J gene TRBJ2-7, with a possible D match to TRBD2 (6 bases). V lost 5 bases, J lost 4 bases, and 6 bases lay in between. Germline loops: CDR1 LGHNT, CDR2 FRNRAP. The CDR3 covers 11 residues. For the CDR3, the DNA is TGTGCTAGTGGTCGGGGGTACGAGCAGTACTTC. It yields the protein CASGRGYEQYF.

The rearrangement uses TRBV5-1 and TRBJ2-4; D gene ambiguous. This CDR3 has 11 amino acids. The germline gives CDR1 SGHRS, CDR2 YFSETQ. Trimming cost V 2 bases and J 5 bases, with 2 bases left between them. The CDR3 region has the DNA TGCGCCAGCAGCTTCGAAAACATTCAGTACTTC. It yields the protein CASSFENIQYF.

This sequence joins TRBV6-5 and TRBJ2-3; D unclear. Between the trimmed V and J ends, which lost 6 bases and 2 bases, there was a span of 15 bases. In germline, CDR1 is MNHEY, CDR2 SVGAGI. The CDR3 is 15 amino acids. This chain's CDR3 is CASRPRALLTDTQYF. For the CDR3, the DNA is TGTGCCAGCAGGCCCCGGGCCCTACTCACAGATACGCAGTATTTT.

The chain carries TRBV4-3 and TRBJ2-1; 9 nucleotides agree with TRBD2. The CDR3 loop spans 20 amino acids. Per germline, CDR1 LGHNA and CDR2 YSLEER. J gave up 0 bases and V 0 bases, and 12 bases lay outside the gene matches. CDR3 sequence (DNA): TGCGCCAGCAGCCAAGATCTGGGACTAGCCGTAAAGAGCTCCTACAATGAGCAGTTCTTC. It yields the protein CASSQDLGLAVKSSYNEQFF.

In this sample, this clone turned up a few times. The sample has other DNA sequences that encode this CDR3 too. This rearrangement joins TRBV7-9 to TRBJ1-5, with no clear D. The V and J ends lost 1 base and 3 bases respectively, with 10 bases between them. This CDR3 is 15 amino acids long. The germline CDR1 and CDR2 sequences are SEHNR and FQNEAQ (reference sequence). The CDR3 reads CASSLGSGDNQPQHF. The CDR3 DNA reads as TGTGCCAGCAGCTTAGGGTCAGGAGACAATCAGCCCCAGCATTTT.